These 10 T cell receptor beta chains originate from one sample sequenced in a study of CD8 T cells in ankylosing spondylitis. Each CDR3 protein gets one entry after TCRdb re-called the 5' RACE reads with MiXCR. Found here are over 450,000 distinct CDR3 sequences, roughly an eighth of them singletons; the top ten hold over 6.5%. The study, taken as a whole, reports: Typical of ankylosing spondylitis blood, it appeared, was a TCR beta motif of eight highly homologous variants.

The antigens of these receptors remain unknown. The sample taken for sequencing was blood, either unsorted or a sorted T cell fraction (not recorded which). The receptors come from a male donor with ankylosing spondylitis.

The chain is built from TRBV7-9 and TRBJ2-1, with D possibly matching TRBD1 (5 bases). Germline CDR1 and CDR2: SEHNR and FQNEAQ (reference sequence). CDR3 length equals 14 residues. Trimming cost V 2 bases and J 8 bases, with 13 bases left between them. The DNA for the CDR3 is TGTGCCAGCAGCTTATGGGGCCCGTCGGATGAGCAGTTCTTC. Its translation: CASSLWGPSDEQFF. Supplemented by reference TRBV7-9 and TRBJ2-1, the full variable domain reads DTGVSQNPRHKITKRGQNVTFRCDPISEHNRLYWYRQTLGQGPEFLTYFQNEAQLEKSRLLSDRFSAERPKGSFSTLEIQRTEQGDSAMYLCASSLWGPSDEQFFGPGTRLTVL.

This clonotype was recorded many times. The chain carries TRBV29-1 and TRBJ2-5, with D hard to call. Per the germline V gene, CDR1 is SQVTM and CDR2 is ANQGSEA. The CDR3 covers 12 residues. Trimming took off 3 bases at V and 0 bases at J, with 5 bases between the two ends. CDR3 sequence: CSVEGNQETQYF. As DNA, the CDR3 is TGCAGCGTTGAGGGCAACCAAGAGACCCAGTACTTC.

In its sample, this clonotype was seen a few times. The chain links TRBV25-1 to TRBJ2-5, with 8 bases lining up with TRBD1. The CDR3 is 14 residues long. V was clipped by 4 bases and J by 3 bases; unmatched bases: 4. Germline lookup yields CDR1 MGHDK and CDR2 SYGVNS. CDR3 loop: CASSAKTGEETQYF. The DNA of the CDR3 is TGTGCCAGCAGTGCCAAGACAGGGGAAGAGACCCAGTACTTC.

The chain employs TRBV2 and TRBJ2-5; 8 bases map to TRBD2. CDR1 SNHLY and CDR2 FYNNEI come from the germline V gene. With V trimmed by 4 bases and J by 0 bases, 4 bases remained unmatched. The CDR3 totals 15 residues. The CDR3 protein is CASSGPGGYQETQYF. The CDR3 DNA sequence: TGTGCCAGCAGTGGACCGGGAGGGTACCAAGAGACCCAGTACTTC.

This clonotype was seen more than once but under ten times. CDR3 DNA: TGTGCCAGCAGGGGAACTAGGCTCGAGCAGTACTTC. Translated, it gives CASRGTRLEQYF. This rearrangement joins TRBV2 to TRBJ2-7; TRBD2 is a possible D gene (5 bases). Trimming stripped 6 bases from V and 6 bases from J, with 12 bases between. The length of the CDR3 is 12 residues. CDR1 SNHLY and CDR2 FYNNEI come from the germline V gene.

The chain recombines TRBV30 with TRBJ2-3, with D perhaps matching TRBD1 (5 bases). V was cut by 6 bases and J by 0 bases, with 13 bases left in between. Germline CDR1 GTSNPN, CDR2 SVGIG (reference sequence). The CDR3 covers 14 residues. CDR3 amino acids: CACEQGTSTDTQYF. CDR3 nucleotides: TGTGCCTGCGAGCAGGGAACTAGCACAGATACGCAGTATTTT.

This clonotype was seen more than once but under ten times. The chain combines TRBV2 with TRBJ2-1; D is perhaps TRBD2 (6 bases). The CDR3 spans 14 residues. V gave up 4 bases and J gave up 5 bases, with 12 bases separating them. The germline CDR1 and CDR2 sequences are SNHLY and FYNNEI. The CDR3 DNA reads as TGTGCCAGCAGTGGGCTAGCGCGAAACAATGAGCAGTTCTTC. Translation gives CASSGLARNNEQFF.

V usage is TRBV2 and J usage is TRBJ2-3, with D possibly matching TRBD2 (5 bases). Germline V gives CDR1 SNHLY, CDR2 FYNNEI. V lost 4 bases, J lost 1 base, and 12 bases lay in between. The CDR3 is 15 amino acids. CDR3 protein: CASSGGHGGTDTQYF. The DNA of the CDR3 is TGTGCCAGCAGTGGGGGTCACGGGGGCACAGATACGCAGTATTTT.

CDR3 sequence reads: CATSEHSPFRDEQFF. The CDR3 DNA sequence: TGTGCCACCAGTGAACACTCTCCGTTTAGGGATGAGCAGTTCTTC. This chain uses TRBV24-1 with TRBJ2-1; no clear D. In germline, CDR1 is KGHDR, CDR2 SFDVKD. The V gene lost 4 bases and the J gene lost 8 bases, with 17 bases spanning the gap. The CDR3 is made up of 15 amino acids.

The rearrangement uses TRBV28 and TRBJ2-2, with 10 bases lining up with TRBD2. Germline assignment: CDR1 MDHEN and CDR2 SYDVKM. This CDR3 spans 17 amino acids. The V gene end was trimmed by 6 bases and the J gene end by 3 bases; junction bases not matched to a gene: 10. The DNA for the CDR3 is TGTGCCAGCAGGGTAGCTAGCGGGAGAGAGGACACCGGGGAGCTGTTTTTT. It specifies CASRVASGREDTGELFF.